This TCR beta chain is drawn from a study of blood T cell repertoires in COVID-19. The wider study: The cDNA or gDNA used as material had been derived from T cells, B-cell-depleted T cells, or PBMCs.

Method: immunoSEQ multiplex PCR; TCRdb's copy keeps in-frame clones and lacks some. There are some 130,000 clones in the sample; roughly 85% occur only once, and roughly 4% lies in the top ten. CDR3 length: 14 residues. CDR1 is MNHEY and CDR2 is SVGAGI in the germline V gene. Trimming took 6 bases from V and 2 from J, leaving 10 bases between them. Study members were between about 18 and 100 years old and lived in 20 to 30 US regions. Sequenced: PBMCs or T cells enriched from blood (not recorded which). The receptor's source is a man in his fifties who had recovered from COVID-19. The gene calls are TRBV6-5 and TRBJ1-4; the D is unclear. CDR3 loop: CASRRASTNEKLFF. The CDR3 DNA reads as TGTGCCAGCAGGAGAGCGAGTACTAATGAAAAACTGTTTTTT.